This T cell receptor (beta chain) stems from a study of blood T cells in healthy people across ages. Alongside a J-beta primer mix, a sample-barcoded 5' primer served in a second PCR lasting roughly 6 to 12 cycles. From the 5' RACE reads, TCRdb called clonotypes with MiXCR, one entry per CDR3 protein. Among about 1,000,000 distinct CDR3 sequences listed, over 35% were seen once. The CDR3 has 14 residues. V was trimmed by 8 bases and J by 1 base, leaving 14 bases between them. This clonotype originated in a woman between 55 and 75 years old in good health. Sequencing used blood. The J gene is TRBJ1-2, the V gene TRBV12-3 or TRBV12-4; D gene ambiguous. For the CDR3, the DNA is TGTGCCAGCGGTCCGGATTTGGGTAACTATGGCTACACCTTC. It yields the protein CASGPDLGNYGYTF.